What follows are 5 T cell receptor beta chains derived from one specimen sequenced in a study of shared clonotypes between healthy human individuals. Sequenced by immunoSEQ multiplex PCR; TCRdb stores in-frame clones only, minus some. The sample lists more than 550,000 clones, 90% occurring once. The sequencing sample was made of memory CD8+ T cells from PBMCs. Subset: CD45RO+ cells pooled with CCR7-negative TemRA cells. These TCRs come from a man between 18 and 35 years old in good health. Some clones in this sample may be carry-over from other donors' samples.

The chain recombines TRBV27 with TRBJ2-7, with 7 bases matching TRBD1. This CDR3 has 15 amino acids. Germline CDR1 and CDR2: MNHEY and SMNVEV (reference sequence). V was pared by 7 bases and J by 7 bases, with 16 bases of the junction left unmatched. Here the CDR3 reads CASTGWTGAKGEQYF. The CDR3 bases are TGTGCCAGCACCGGATGGACAGGCGCCAAGGGGGAGCAGTACTTC.

V usage is TRBV9 and J usage is TRBJ2-2; D is perhaps TRBD1 or TRBD2 (6 bases each). The V end was cut by 3 bases, the J end by 4 bases, with 19 bases between. The CDR3 runs to 17 residues. Germline V gene sequence: CDR1 SGDLS, CDR2 YYNGEE. The CDR3 is CASSGGAGLTVTGELFF. In nucleotides, the CDR3 is TGTGCCAGCAGCGGGGGGGCAGGACTGACCGTCACCGGGGAGCTGTTTTTT.

This chain uses TRBV7-4 with TRBJ1-5; D may be TRBD1 (5 bases). The germline V gene has CDR1 SGHVT and CDR2 SQSDAQ. CDR3 length: 13 amino acids. Trimming took 5 bases from V and 10 from J, leaving 15 bases between them. As DNA, the CDR3 is TGTGCCAGCAGCCAGGGACCGAGTCGACCCCAGCATTTT. It specifies CASSQGPSRPQHF.

The chain combines TRBV9 with TRBJ1-2, with 9 nucleotides matching TRBD1. V trimming: 3 bases; J trimming: 2 bases; junction bases outside the gene matches: 8. Looked up from germline, CDR1 is SGDLS and CDR2 is YYNGEE. The CDR3 is 16 residues long. CDR3 loop: CASSGSEQGANYGYTF. For the CDR3, the DNA is TGTGCCAGCAGCGGTTCCGAACAGGGGGCGAACTATGGCTACACCTTC.

V and J are TRBV7-9 and TRBJ2-1; D may be TRBD1 or TRBD2 (5 bases each). The germline V gene encodes CDR1 SEHNR and CDR2 FQNEAQ (reference sequence). The V gene lost 7 bases and the J gene lost 5 bases, with 12 bases spanning the gap. The CDR3 is 13 amino acids. The CDR3 nucleotides read TGTGCCAGCACCCGACGGGGCGACAATGAGCAGTTCTTC. Protein: CASTRRGDNEQFF.